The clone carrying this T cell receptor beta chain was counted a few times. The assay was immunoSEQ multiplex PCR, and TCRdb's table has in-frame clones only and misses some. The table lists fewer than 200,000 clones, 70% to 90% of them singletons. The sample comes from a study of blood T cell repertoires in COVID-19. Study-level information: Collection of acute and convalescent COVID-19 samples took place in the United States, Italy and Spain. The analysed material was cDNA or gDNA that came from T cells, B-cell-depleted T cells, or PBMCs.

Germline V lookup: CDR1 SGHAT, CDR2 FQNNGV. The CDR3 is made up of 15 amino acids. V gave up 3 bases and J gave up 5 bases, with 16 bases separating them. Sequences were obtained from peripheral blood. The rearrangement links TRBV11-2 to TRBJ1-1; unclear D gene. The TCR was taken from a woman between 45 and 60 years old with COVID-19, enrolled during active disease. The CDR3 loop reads CASSFGVSISTEAFF. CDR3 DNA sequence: TGTGCCAGCAGCTTCGGGGTTAGTATTTCGACTGAAGCTTTCTTT.